This section outlines one T cell receptor beta chain sequence together with its context. Antigen: not known. TCRdb re-called the reads through MiXCR, storing one row per CDR3 protein. The table shows roughly 70,000 distinct CDR3 sequences, with about 20% occurring only once. This sample stems from a study of T cell repertoires in cytomegalovirus infection. The CDR3 spans 16 residues. The junction had 6 bases not matched to a gene; V was cut back by 4 bases and J by 3 bases. Germline CDR1 MGHRA, CDR2 YSYEKL. V gene TRBV4-1 combines with J gene TRBJ2-3, with TRBD2 matching 11 bases. The sequencing here drew on CD8+ T cells from cultured PBMCs, taken from culture after CMV antigen stimulation. The receptor's source is a human donor in good health (CMV status not recorded). Some clones in this sample may be carry-over from other donors' samples. CDR3 sequence: CASSRGLAEVTDTQYF. DNA of the CDR3: TGCGCCAGCAGCCGGGGACTAGCGGAAGTAACAGATACGCAGTATTTT.